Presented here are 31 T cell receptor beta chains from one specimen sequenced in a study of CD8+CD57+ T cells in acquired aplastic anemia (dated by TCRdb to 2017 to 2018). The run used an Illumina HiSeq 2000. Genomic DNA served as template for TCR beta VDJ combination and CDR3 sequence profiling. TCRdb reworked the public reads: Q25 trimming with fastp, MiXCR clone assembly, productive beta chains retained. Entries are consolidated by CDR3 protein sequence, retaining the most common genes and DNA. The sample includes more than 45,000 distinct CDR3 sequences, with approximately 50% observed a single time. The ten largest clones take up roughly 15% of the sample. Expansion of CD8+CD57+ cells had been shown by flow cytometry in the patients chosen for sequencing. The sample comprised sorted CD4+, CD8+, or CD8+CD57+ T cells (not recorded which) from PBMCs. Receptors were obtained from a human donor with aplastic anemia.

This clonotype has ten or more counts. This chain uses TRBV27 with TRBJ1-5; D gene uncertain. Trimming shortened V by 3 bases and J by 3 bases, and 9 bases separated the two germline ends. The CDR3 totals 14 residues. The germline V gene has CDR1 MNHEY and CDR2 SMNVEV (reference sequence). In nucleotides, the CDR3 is TGTGCCAGCAGTTTCCGAGGGCTCAATCAGCCCCAGCATTTT. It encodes CASSFRGLNQPQHF.

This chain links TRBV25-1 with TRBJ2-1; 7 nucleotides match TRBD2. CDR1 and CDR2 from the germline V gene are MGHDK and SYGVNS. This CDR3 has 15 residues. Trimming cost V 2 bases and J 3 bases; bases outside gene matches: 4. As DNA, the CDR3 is TGTGCCAGCAGTGAACACCTAGCGGACTACAATGAGCAGTTCTTC. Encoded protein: CASSEHLADYNEQFF.

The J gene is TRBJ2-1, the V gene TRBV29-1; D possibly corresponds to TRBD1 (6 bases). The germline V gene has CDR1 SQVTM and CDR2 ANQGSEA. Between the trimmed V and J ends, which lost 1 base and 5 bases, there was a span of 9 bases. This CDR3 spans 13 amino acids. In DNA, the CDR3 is TGCAGCGTTGAAGCCCGGACAGACAATGAGCAGTTCTTC. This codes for CSVEARTDNEQFF.

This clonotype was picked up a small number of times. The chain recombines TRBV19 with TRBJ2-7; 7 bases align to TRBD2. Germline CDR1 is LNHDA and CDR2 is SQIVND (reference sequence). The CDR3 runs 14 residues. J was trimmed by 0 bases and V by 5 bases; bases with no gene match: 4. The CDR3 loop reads CASSWGGSSYEQYF. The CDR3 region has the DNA TGTGCCAGTAGTTGGGGCGGGAGCTCCTACGAGCAGTACTTC.

The chain's CDR3 is CASSPRGVNYGYTF. In nucleotides, the CDR3 is TGTGCCAGCAGCCCTAGGGGCGTCAACTATGGCTACACCTTC. The chain links TRBV11-3 to TRBJ1-2; the D gene is possibly TRBD1 (5 bases). Germline loops: CDR1 SGHNT, CDR2 YENEEA. V lost 5 bases and J 2 bases, leaving 12 bases between the germline ends. This CDR3 region has 14 residues.

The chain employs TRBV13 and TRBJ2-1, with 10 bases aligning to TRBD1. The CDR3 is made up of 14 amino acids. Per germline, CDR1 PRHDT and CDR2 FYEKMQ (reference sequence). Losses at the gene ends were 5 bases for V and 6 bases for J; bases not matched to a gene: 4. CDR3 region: CASSRGQGSNEQFF. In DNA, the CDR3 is TGTGCCAGCAGCCGGGGACAGGGGAGCAATGAGCAGTTCTTC.

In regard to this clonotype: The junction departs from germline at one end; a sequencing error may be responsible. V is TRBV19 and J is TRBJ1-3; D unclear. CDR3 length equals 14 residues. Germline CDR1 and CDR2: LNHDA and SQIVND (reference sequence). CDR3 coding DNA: TGTGCCAGCGGGATAGGGCCCCCTGGAGACACCATATATTTT. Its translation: CASGIGPPGDTIYF.

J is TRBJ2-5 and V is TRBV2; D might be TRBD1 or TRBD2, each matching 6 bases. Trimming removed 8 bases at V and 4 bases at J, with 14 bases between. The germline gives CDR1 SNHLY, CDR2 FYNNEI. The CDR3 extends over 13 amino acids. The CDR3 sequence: CASGDGGTETQYF. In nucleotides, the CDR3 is TGTGCCAGCGGGGACGGGGGCACAGAGACCCAGTACTTC.

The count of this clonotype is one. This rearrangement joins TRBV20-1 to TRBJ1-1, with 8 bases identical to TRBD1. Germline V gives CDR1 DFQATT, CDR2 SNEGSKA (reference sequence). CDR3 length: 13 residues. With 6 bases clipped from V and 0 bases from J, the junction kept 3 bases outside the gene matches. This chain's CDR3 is CSARDRLNTEAFF. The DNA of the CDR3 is TGCAGTGCAAGGGACAGGTTGAACACTGAAGCTTTCTTT.

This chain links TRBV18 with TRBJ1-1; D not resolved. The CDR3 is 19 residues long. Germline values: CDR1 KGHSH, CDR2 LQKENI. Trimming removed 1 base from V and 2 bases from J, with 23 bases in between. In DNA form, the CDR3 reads TGTGCCAGCTCACCACTGGCGCCAGAGAACGAACAGACAAACACTGAAGCTTTCTTT. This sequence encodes CASSPLAPENEQTNTEAFF. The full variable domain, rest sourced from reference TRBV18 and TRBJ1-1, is NAGVMQNPRHLVRRRGQEARLRCSPMKGHSHVYWYRQLPEEGLKFMVYLQKENIIDESGMPKERFSAEFPKEGPSILRIQQVVRGDSAAYFCASSPLAPENEQTNTEAFFGQGTRLTVV.

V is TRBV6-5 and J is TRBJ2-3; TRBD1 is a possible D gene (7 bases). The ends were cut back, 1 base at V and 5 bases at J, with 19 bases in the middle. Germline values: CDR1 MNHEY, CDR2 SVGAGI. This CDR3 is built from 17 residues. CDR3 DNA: TGTGCCAGCAGTTACTGGGCCTGGCAGGGGGGTAGAGATACGCAGTATTTT. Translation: CASSYWAWQGGRDTQYF.

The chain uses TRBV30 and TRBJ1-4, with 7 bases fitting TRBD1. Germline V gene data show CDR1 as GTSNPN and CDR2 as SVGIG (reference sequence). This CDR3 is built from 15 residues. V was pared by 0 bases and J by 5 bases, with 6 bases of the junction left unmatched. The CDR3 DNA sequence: TGTGCCTGGAGTGTAATAGGGGGCGCGAATGAAAAACTGTTTTTT. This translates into CAWSVIGGANEKLFF.

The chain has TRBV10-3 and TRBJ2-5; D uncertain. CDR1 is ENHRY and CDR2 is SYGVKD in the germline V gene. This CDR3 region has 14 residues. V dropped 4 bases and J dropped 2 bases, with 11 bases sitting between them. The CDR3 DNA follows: TGTGCCATCAGTGTTGGTCTGTTACAAGAGACCCAGTACTTC. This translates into CAISVGLLQETQYF.

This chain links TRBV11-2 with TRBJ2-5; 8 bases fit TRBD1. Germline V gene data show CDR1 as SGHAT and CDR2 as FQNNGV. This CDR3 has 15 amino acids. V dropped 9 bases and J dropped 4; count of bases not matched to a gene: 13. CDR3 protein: CASSTPGQGGETQYF. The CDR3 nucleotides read TGTGCCAGTAGTACCCCAGGACAGGGTGGAGAGACCCAGTACTTC.

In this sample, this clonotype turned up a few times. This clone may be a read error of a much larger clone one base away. The CDR3 here is CASILLAAADNEQFF. The DNA of the CDR3 is TGTGCCAGCATCTTGCTAGCAGCGGCCGACAATGAGCAGTTCTTC. The chain joins TRBV5-4 to TRBJ2-1, with D possibly matching TRBD2 (5 bases). Germline CDR1 SGHNT, CDR2 YYREEE (reference sequence). This CDR3 contains 15 residues.

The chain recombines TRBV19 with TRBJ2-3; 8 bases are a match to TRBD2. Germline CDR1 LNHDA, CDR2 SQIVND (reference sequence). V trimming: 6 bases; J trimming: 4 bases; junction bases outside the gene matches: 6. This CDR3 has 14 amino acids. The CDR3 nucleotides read TGTGCCAGTAGAACGGCGGGAGGTTCAGATACGCAGTATTTT. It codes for CASRTAGGSDTQYF.

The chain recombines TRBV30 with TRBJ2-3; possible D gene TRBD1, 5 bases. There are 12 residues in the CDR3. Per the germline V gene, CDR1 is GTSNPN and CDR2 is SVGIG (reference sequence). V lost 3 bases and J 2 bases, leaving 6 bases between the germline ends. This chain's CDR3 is CAWRGDTDTQYF. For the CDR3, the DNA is TGTGCCTGGAGAGGGGACACAGATACGCAGTATTTT.

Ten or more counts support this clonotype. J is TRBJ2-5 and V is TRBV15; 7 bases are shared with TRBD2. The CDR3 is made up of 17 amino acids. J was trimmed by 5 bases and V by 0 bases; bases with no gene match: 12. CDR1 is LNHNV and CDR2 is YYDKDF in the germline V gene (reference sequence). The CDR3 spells CATSRDKSLGEGETQYF. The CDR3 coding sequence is TGTGCCACCAGCAGAGATAAGTCTCTTGGGGAGGGGGAGACCCAGTACTTC.

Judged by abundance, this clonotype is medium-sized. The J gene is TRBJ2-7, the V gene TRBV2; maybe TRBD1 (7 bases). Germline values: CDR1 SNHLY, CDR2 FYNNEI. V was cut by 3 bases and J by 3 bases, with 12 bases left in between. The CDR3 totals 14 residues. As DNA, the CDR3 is TGTGCCAGCAGTGAGACAGGGAGGAACTACGAGCAGTACGTC. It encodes CASSETGRNYEQYV.

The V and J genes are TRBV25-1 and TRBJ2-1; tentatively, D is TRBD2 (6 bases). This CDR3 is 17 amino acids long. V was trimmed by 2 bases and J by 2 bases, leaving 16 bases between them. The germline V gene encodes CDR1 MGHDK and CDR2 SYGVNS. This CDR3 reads CASSEAGGQAPYNEQFF. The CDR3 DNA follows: TGTGCCAGCAGTGAAGCAGGAGGGCAGGCCCCCTACAATGAGCAGTTCTTC.

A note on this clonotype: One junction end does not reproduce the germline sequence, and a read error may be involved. The CDR3 region has the DNA TGTGCCAGTGGGGGCAGGGACCCCTACGATGAGCAGTTCTTC. Protein: CASGGRDPYDEQFF. The chain has TRBV28 and TRBJ2-1; TRBD1 is a possible D gene (6 bases). The germline V gene encodes CDR1 MDHEN and CDR2 SYDVKM. The CDR3 has 14 residues.

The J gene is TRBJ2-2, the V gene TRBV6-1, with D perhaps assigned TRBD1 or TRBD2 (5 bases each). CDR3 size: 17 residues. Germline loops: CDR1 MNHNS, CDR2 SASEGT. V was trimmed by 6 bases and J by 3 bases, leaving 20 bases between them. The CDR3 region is CASSPALRDDYTGELFF. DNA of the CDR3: TGTGCCAGCAGCCCCGCCCTTCGGGACGATTACACCGGGGAGCTGTTTTTT.

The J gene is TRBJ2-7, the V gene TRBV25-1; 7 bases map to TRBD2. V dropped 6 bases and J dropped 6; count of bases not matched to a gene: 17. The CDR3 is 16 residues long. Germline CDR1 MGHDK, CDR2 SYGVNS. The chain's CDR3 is CASSLAGSGAWGEQYF. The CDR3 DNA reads TGTGCCAGCAGCTTAGCGGGTTCTGGGGCGTGGGGCGAGCAGTACTTC.

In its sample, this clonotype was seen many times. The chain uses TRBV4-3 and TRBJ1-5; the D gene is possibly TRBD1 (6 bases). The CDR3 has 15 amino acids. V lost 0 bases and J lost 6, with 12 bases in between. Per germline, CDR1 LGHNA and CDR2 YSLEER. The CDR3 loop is CASSQDRDISQPQHF. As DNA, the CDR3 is TGCGCCAGCAGCCAAGATAGGGACATATCTCAGCCCCAGCATTTT.

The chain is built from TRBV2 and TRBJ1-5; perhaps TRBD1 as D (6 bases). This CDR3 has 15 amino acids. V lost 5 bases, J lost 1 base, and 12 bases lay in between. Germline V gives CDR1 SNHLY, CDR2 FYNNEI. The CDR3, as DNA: TGTGCCAGCAGTCCACAGGGTGTCAGCAATCAGCCCCAGCATTTT. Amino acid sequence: CASSPQGVSNQPQHF.

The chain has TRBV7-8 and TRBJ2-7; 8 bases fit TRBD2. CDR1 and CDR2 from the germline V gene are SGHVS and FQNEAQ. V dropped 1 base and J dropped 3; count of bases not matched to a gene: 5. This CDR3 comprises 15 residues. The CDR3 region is CASSLELAAFYEQYF. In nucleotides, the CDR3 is TGTGCCAGCAGCTTAGAACTAGCGGCTTTCTACGAGCAGTACTTC.

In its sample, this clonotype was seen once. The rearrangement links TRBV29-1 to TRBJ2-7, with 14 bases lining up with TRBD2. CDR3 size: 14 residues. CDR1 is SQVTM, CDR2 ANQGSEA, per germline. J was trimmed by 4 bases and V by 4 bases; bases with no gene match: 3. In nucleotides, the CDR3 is TGCAGCGTTGCAGGGACTAGCGGGAGTTACGAGCAGTACTTC. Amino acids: CSVAGTSGSYEQYF.

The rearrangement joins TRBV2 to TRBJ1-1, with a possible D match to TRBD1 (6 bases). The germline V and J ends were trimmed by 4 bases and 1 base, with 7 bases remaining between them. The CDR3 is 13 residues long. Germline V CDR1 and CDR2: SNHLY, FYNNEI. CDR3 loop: CASSGTANTEAFF. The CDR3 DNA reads TGTGCCAGCAGTGGGACAGCGAACACTGAAGCTTTCTTT.

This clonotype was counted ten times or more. CDR3 nucleotide sequence: TGTGCCAGCAGCGTAGATGGGGGCTCTGGGGCCAACGTCCTGACTTTC. It yields the protein CASSVDGGSGANVLTF. This chain uses TRBV9 with TRBJ2-6; possibly TRBD1 or TRBD2 for D (5 bases each). V dropped 0 bases and J dropped 0 bases, with 7 bases sitting between them. The CDR3 length is 16 residues. CDR1 is SGDLS and CDR2 is YYNGEE in the germline V gene.

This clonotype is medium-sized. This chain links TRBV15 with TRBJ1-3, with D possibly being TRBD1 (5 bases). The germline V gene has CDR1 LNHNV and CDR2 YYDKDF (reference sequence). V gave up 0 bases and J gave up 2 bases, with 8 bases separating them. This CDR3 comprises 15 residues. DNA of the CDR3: TGTGCCACCAGCAGAGATATAGGGGCTGGAAACACCATATATTTT. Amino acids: CATSRDIGAGNTIYF.

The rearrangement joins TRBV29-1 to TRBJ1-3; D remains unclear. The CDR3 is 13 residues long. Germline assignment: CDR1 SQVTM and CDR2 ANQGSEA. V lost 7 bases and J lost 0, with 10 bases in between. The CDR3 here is CSGQTSSGNTIYF. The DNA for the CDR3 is TGCAGCGGCCAAACGAGCTCTGGAAACACCATATATTTT.